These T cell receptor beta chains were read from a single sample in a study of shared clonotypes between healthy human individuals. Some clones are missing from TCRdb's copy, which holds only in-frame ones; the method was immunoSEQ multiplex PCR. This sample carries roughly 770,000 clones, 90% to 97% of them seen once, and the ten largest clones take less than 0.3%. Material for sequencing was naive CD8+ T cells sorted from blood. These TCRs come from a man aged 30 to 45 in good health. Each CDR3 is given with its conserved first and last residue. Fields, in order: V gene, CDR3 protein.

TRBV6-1 CASSEAVGGLSYEQYF
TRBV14 CASGPHPGGDWNF
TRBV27 CASSPSYTGNTIYF
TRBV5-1 CASSYSSYNEQFF
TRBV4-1 CASSQGEYGYTF
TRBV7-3 CASSLTAGGPDGELFF
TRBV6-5 CASSTQGIRPYEQYF
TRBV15 CATSVRDTYEQYF
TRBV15 CATYTGSGRAAGELFF
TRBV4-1 CASSPGPLGSHQPQHF
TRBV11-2 CASSLVSSGIYEQYF
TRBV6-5 CASSSSVGTQETQYF
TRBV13 CASSLGGEQYNEQFF
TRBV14 CASSQVLNTGELFF
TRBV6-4 CASSADGMTDTQYF
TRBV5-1 CASSNFGREGRDTQYF
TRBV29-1 CSARDRTSYEQYF
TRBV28 CASSSSGGYEQYF
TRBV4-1 CASSQVPGGDEQYF
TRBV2 CASSEVGNTIYF
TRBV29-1 CSVVGGLVYEQYF
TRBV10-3 CAISESSSHGKNTGELFF
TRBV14 CASSRRLAHEQFF
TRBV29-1 CSVEVGHPPKGTDTQYF
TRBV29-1 CSVRTTTREPYNEQFF
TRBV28 CASRGLNTEAFF
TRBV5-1 CASSLFRRSNTGELFF
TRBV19 CASSMIGNEQFF
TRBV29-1 CSVELGIEAFF
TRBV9 CASTGTGVEQFF
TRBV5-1 CASSTSGIGDNEQFF
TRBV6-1 CASSDISGRAAATDTQYF
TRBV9 CASSVRDGNNEQFF
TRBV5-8 CASSLDIASTDTQYF
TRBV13 CASSSRAVDTQYF
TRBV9 CASSVAGGVDEQFF
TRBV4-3 CASSEGLAGVETQYF
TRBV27 CASSLQGPLQPQHF
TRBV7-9 CASSPPMGGDRVRYEQYF
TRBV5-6 CASSLYRGAGGYTF
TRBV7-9 CASSLGDSAYSGANVLTF
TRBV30 CAWRSLQGAYGTQYF
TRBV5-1 CASSPLGNTGPQAFF
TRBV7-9 CASSLDVGEYSGANVLTF
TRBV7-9 CASSFFLTSGQETQYF
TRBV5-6 CASSFYPGRYEQYF
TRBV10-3 CATKGTSGSFDTDTQYF
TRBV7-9 CASSNSSHEQYF
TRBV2 CASLGAGGSNEQFF
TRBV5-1 CASSGTGDSNQPQHF
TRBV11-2 CASSLGGYGNTEAFF
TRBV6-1 CASSESTSGRLNTGELFF
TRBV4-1 CASSQVGGGRSNNEQFF
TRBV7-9 CASANIRDRPFF